These 25 T cell receptor beta chains originate from one sample sequenced in a study of Graves' ophthalmopathy and Graves' hyperthyroidism (dated by TCRdb to the late 2010s). Sequencer: Illumina HiSeq 2000. For repertoire sequencing, TCR beta CDR3 regions were amplified from RNA transcripts. HTBI primers and the Qiagen OneStep RT-PCR kit were used in a first-round RT-PCR, which was followed by a second-round multiplex PCR, size selection and purification. TCRdb itself trimmed the public reads at Q25 with fastp, ran MiXCR and retained productive beta chains. Rows with a matching CDR3 protein are joined into one entry that keeps the most common DNA and genes. A total of 200,000 to 250,000 distinct CDR3 sequences appear in this sample, approximately 28% of them only once. 9.1% of the sample rests with the top ten. Material: peripheral blood. The receptor source for this set is a man aged 45-65 years with Graves' ophthalmopathy. Donor details come from another sample of the same person, matched by shared clones.

This clonotype was detected ten times or more. V is TRBV27 and J is TRBJ2-7; 9 bases line up with TRBD2. The V gene's germline CDR1 is MNHEY and CDR2 SMNVEV (reference sequence). Trimming at V came to 0 bases and at J to 4 bases, leaving 7 bases not matched to a gene. This CDR3 spans 16 amino acids. This chain's CDR3 is CASSLSKVAGVYEQYF. The CDR3 region has the DNA TGTGCCAGCAGTTTATCGAAGGTAGCGGGAGTATACGAGCAGTACTTC.

The chain employs TRBV6-1 and TRBJ2-7; D gene uncertain. Germline V gene sequence: CDR1 MNHNS, CDR2 SASEGT. The CDR3 sequence is 12 residues long. Trimming pared 6 bases from V and 4 bases from J, leaving 10 bases between. DNA of the CDR3: TGTGCCAGCAGAACTTCGGCTTACGAGCAGTACTTC. Translating gives CASRTSAYEQYF.

This clonotype came up once. The chain joins TRBV12-3 or TRBV12-4 to TRBJ1-2; D is undetermined. Trimming stripped 6 bases from V and 5 bases from J, with 7 bases between. CDR3 size: 11 residues. CDR3 in DNA: TGTGCCAGCAGATTCGGTTATGGCTACACCTTC. Amino acids: CASRFGYGYTF.

This clonotype has ten or more counts. The chain employs TRBV6-1 and TRBJ1-6, with D tentatively TRBD1 (5 bases). Germline V gives CDR1 MNHNS, CDR2 SASEGT. The CDR3 extends over 15 amino acids. The V gene lost 3 bases and the J gene lost 5 bases, with 11 bases spanning the gap. CDR3 bases: TGTGCCAGCAGTGAGATGGGGCCCCATAATTCACCCCTCCACTTT. It specifies CASSEMGPHNSPLHF.

Ten or more counts support this clonotype. The chain joins TRBV5-5 to TRBJ1-3, with D possibly matching TRBD1 (5 bases). The CDR3 spans 14 residues. The V gene lost 4 bases and the J gene lost 4 bases, with 12 bases spanning the gap. Germline assignment: CDR1 SGHKS and CDR2 YYEKEE (reference sequence). CDR3 sequence reads: CASSAQGGGNTIYF. The CDR3, as DNA: TGTGCCAGCAGCGCTCAGGGAGGCGGAAACACCATATATTTT.

This clonotype came up many times. The rearrangement joins TRBV5-1 to TRBJ2-4; the match to TRBD1 covers 8 bases. This CDR3 region has 15 residues. Germline V gene data show CDR1 as SGHRS and CDR2 as YFSETQ. V lost 3 bases, J lost 1 base, and 3 bases stayed unmatched. The CDR3 DNA reads as TGCGCCAGCAGCTCGGACAGGGAGGCCAAAAACATTCAGTACTTC. This codes for CASSSDREAKNIQYF.

This clonotype was observed many times. The rearrangement uses TRBV28 and TRBJ2-4; perhaps TRBD1 as D (6 bases). V shed 4 bases and J shed 1 base, with 8 bases lying between them. There are 14 residues in the CDR3. Germline lookup yields CDR1 MDHEN and CDR2 SYDVKM. CDR3 DNA: TGTGCCAGCAGTTCCCAGGGGGCCAAAAACATTCAGTACTTC. Amino acid sequence: CASSSQGAKNIQYF. The whole variable domain, remainder taken from reference TRBV28 and TRBJ2-4, is DVKVTQSSRYLVKRTGEKVFLECVQDMDHENMFWYRQDPGLGLRLIYFSYDVKMKEKGDIPEGYSVSREKKERFSLILESASTNQTSMYLCASSSQGAKNIQYFGAGTRLSVL.

This clonotype was recorded only once. This chain uses TRBV6-2 or TRBV6-3 with TRBJ2-2, with 11 positions matching TRBD1. Germline CDR1 reads MNHEY; CDR2 reads SVGEGT. Trimming took 5 bases from V and 3 from J; bases not matched to a gene: 5. The CDR3 has 16 residues. The CDR3 nucleotides are TGTGCCAGCAGTCCCGGGACAGGGGGTGACACCGGGGAGCTGTTTTTT. This gives the protein CASSPGTGGDTGELFF.

This clonotype came up many times. V and J are TRBV12-3 or TRBV12-4 and TRBJ2-2; maybe TRBD2 (5 bases). The CDR3 extends over 14 amino acids. Trimming shortened V by 5 bases and J by 7 bases, and 14 bases separated the two germline ends. This chain's CDR3 is CASSTSGSDGELFF. The CDR3 DNA sequence: TGTGCCAGCAGTACAAGCGGAAGTGACGGGGAGCTGTTTTTT.

The chain is built from TRBV7-8 and TRBJ2-7; maybe TRBD2 (6 bases). CDR3 length: 13 residues. Germline CDR1 SGHVS, CDR2 FQNEAQ. The germline V and J ends were trimmed by 6 bases and 5 bases, with 14 bases remaining between them. CDR3 bases: TGTGCCAGCAGTCCGGGCTGGAGGGACGAGCAGTACTTC. Its protein is CASSPGWRDEQYF.

This clonotype was detected ten times or more. The chain has TRBV27 and TRBJ1-3; TRBD1 agrees at 9 bases. Germline CDR1 is MNHEY and CDR2 is SMNVEV (reference sequence). The CDR3 has 17 residues. J gave up 4 bases and V 4 bases, and 11 bases lay outside the gene matches. The CDR3 DNA reads TGTGCCAGCAGTTCCCAGTCCCCCGGGACAGGGGGAAACACCATATATTTT. Translated: CASSSQSPGTGGNTIYF.

This clonotype was counted many times. The chain recombines TRBV6-1 with TRBJ1-2; D remains ambiguous. This CDR3 has 14 residues. V shed 7 bases and J shed 0 bases, with 12 bases lying between them. Germline V gene sequence: CDR1 MNHNS, CDR2 SASEGT. The CDR3 protein is CASTSGLTNYGYTF. The CDR3 DNA reads TGTGCCAGCACCTCAGGCCTCACTAACTATGGCTACACCTTC.

The chain combines TRBV7-9 with TRBJ2-7; D may be TRBD1 (6 bases). CDR3 length: 15 residues. CDR1 and CDR2 (germline): SEHNR, FQNEAQ (reference sequence). With 10 bases removed from V and 6 bases from J, the gap between germline ends came to 25 bases. The CDR3: CATNSYPGHRGEQYF. DNA for the CDR3: TGTGCCACCAATTCTTATCCGGGACACCGAGGCGAGCAGTACTTC.

The gene calls are TRBV28 and TRBJ2-7; D may be TRBD1 or TRBD2 (7 bases each). V lost 7 bases and J 5 bases, leaving 21 bases between the germline ends. The length of the CDR3 is 15 residues. Germline loops: CDR1 MDHEN, CDR2 SYDVKM. The chain's CDR3 is CASTHSGGGQNEQYF. The CDR3 DNA sequence: TGTGCCAGCACTCATTCTGGCGGGGGACAGAACGAGCAGTACTTC.

This chain joins TRBV20-1 and TRBJ2-7, with D unclear. The CDR3 consists of 11 residues. Germline V lookup: CDR1 DFQATT, CDR2 SNEGSKA (reference sequence). The V end was cut by 1 base, the J end by 6 bases, with 7 bases between. CDR3 loop: CSARAALEQYF. In DNA, the CDR3 is TGCAGTGCTAGAGCGGCGCTCGAGCAGTACTTC.

This clonotype was counted ten times or more. The chain uses TRBV19 and TRBJ2-5; no clear D. Trimming removed 6 bases from V and 2 bases from J, with 16 bases in between. This CDR3 is 15 amino acids long. CDR1 and CDR2 (germline): LNHDA, SQIVND (reference sequence). CDR3 residues: CASSDTGKEQETQYF. Here the CDR3 DNA reads TGTGCCAGTAGCGATACGGGCAAGGAACAAGAGACCCAGTACTTC.

This clonotype was counted ten times or more. This chain links TRBV29-1 with TRBJ2-7; TRBD1 matches at 10 bases. V lost 6 bases, J lost 3 bases, and 8 bases stayed unmatched. CDR3 length equals 14 residues. In germline, CDR1 is SQVTM, CDR2 ANQGSEA. This chain's CDR3 is CSVYDGTGVYEQYF. As DNA, the CDR3 is TGCAGCGTCTATGACGGGACAGGGGTCTACGAGCAGTACTTC.

The chain uses TRBV12-3 or TRBV12-4 and TRBJ2-2; 9 nucleotides match TRBD1. V dropped 1 base and J dropped 6; count of bases not matched to a gene: 0. This CDR3 contains 14 residues. CDR3 region: CASSLGQGAGELFF. As DNA, the CDR3 is TGTGCCAGCAGTTTAGGACAGGGGGCCGGGGAGCTGTTTTTT.

This clonotype was seen at least ten times. A much more abundant neighbour one base away suggests this may be a read error. The chain is built from TRBV24-1 and TRBJ2-5, with D unresolved. Germline V gene lookup returns CDR1 KGHDR and CDR2 SFDVKD. This CDR3 spans 13 amino acids. The CDR3 spells CATSGLEKETQYF. DNA of the CDR3: TGTGCCACCAGTGGTTTGGAGAAGGAGACCCAGTACTTC.

This clonotype was picked up many times. The chain carries TRBV7-9 and TRBJ1-3, with a tentative D call TRBD1 (6 bases). The CDR3 runs to 17 residues. The V and J ends lost 2 bases and 0 bases respectively, with 14 bases between them. CDR1 and CDR2 from the germline V gene are SEHNR and FQNEAQ (reference sequence). CDR3 sequence (DNA): TGTGCCAGCAGCTTAAAAGGTCGGGACACCTCTGGAAACACCATATATTTT. Translation gives CASSLKGRDTSGNTIYF. The full variable domain, completed using reference TRBV7-9 and TRBJ1-3, is DTGVSQNPRHKITKRGQNVTFRCDPISEHNRLYWYRQTLGQGPEFLTYFQNEAQLEKSRLLSDRFSAERPKGSFSTLEIQRTEQGDSAMYLCASSLKGRDTSGNTIYFGEGSWLTVV.

This clonotype was detected ten times or more. J is TRBJ1-5 and V is TRBV5-6; 8 bases map to TRBD1. V was clipped by 4 bases and J by 6 bases; unmatched bases: 3. CDR1 and CDR2 (germline): SGHDT, YYEEEE. The CDR3 totals 13 residues. For the CDR3, the DNA is TGTGCCAGCAGCGCACAGGGGGGTCAGCCCCAGCATTTT. As protein: CASSAQGGQPQHF.

The table lists this clonotype with many counts. The V gene is TRBV27, the J gene TRBJ2-7, with 7 nucleotides matching TRBD2. Germline V gene sequence: CDR1 MNHEY, CDR2 SMNVEV (reference sequence). V dropped 0 bases and J dropped 0; count of bases not matched to a gene: 8. This CDR3 has 17 residues. In DNA form, the CDR3 reads TGTGCCAGCAGTTTATCAGGGGAGGGCACCTACTCCTACGAGCAGTACTTC. Protein product: CASSLSGEGTYSYEQYF.

This clonotype was recorded at least ten times. V gene TRBV5-1 combines with J gene TRBJ2-5; 7 bases map to TRBD1. The germline V gene encodes CDR1 SGHRS and CDR2 YFSETQ. This CDR3 is 13 amino acids long. V lost 5 bases and J lost 4; bases outside the gene matches: 5. The CDR3 sequence is CASRIGGRETQYF. In DNA form, the CDR3 reads TGCGCCAGCAGAATAGGGGGCAGAGAGACCCAGTACTTC.

There are many counts of this clonotype. The chain has TRBV28 and TRBJ1-5; 8 nucleotides line up with TRBD1. CDR3 length equals 15 residues. CDR1 MDHEN and CDR2 SYDVKM come from the germline V gene. V lost 7 bases and J lost 4; bases outside the gene matches: 9. The CDR3 DNA reads TGTGCCAGCAAACCAGACAGGGGACCTAATCAGCCCCAGCATTTT. The encoded protein is CASKPDRGPNQPQHF.

This clonotype was observed at least ten times. This chain joins TRBV15 and TRBJ2-5, with 7 positions matching TRBD2. V lost 8 bases and J lost 3; bases outside the gene matches: 12. Germline CDR1 reads LNHNV; CDR2 reads YYDKDF (reference sequence). The CDR3 totals 15 residues. The CDR3 sequence is CATHLGAGTEETQYF. The CDR3 DNA follows: TGTGCCACCCACCTGGGAGCGGGAACGGAAGAGACCCAGTACTTC. The whole variable domain, filled in from reference TRBV15 and TRBJ2-5, reads DAMVIQNPRYQVTQFGKPVTLSCSQTLNHNVMYWYQQKSSQAPKLLFHYYDKDFNNEADTPDNFQSRRPNTSFCFLDIRSPGLGDTAMYLCATHLGAGTEETQYFGPGTRLLVL.